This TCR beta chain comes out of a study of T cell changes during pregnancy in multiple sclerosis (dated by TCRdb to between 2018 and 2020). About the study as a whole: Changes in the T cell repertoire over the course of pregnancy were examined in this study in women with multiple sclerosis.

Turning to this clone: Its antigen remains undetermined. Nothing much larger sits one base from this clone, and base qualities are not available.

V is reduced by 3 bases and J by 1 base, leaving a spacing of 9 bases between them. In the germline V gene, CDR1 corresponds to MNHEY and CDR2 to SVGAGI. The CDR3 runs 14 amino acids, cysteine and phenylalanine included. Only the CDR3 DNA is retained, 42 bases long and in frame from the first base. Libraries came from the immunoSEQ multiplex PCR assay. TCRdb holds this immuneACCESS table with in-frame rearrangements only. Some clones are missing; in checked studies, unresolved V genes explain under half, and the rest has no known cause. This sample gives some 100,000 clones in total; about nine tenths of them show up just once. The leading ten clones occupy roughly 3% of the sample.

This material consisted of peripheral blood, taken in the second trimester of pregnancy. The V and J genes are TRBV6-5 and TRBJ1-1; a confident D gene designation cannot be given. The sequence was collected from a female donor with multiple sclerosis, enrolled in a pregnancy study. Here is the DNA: TGTGCCAGCAGTTATCAGGATCCGAACACTGAAGCTTTCTTT. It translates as CASSYQDPNTEAFF.